Below, one TCR beta chain is given with its context. Losses at the gene ends were 7 bases for V and 3 bases for J; bases not matched to a gene: 12. This CDR3 comprises 17 residues. Germline CDR1 is MNHEY and CDR2 is SMNVEV (reference sequence). The source of the sample is a study of T cell changes during pregnancy in multiple sclerosis. Here immunoSEQ multiplex PCR was the method, and the copy in TCRdb shows in-frame clones only, minus some. The sample holds around 51,000 clones; 93% are singletons and the top ten take 1.5% to 2%. V usage is TRBV27 and J usage is TRBJ2-7, with TRBD2 matching over 13 bases. Sequences were derived from peripheral blood, sampled in the second trimester of pregnancy. The receptor was isolated from a female donor with multiple sclerosis, enrolled in a pregnancy study. Here the CDR3 DNA reads TGTGCCAGCACCAAAGGCGGACTAGCGGGAGCGCACTACGAGCAGTACTTC. Amino acid sequence: CASTKGGLAGAHYEQYF.